Following are 21 T cell receptor beta chains from one sample sequenced in a study of blood T cell repertoires in COVID-19. The protocol was immunoSEQ multiplex PCR, while the TCRdb copy is restricted to in-frame clones and leaves out a portion. The data contain 120,000 to 150,000 clones, less than 90% of them singletons. The sequenced sample was PBMCs or T cells enriched from blood (not recorded which). The source of these receptors is a man aged 40-50 years with acute COVID-19.

The gene calls are TRBV27 and TRBJ1-6; D gene uncertain. Germline V gene data show CDR1 as MNHEY and CDR2 as SMNVEV (reference sequence). Trimming removed 3 bases from V and 5 bases from J, with 26 bases in between. The CDR3 has 20 amino acids. CDR3 DNA: TGTGCCAGCAGTTTTGCCAAAGAAACGATCGGGCGGACTAATAATTCACCCCTCCACTTT. This translates into CASSFAKETIGRTNNSPLHF.

This chain connects TRBV3-1 (or the pseudogene TRBV3-2) to TRBJ2-5; no firm D call. This CDR3 spans 14 amino acids. V lost 0 bases, J lost 4 bases, and 9 bases lay in between. Germline assignment: CDR1 LGHDT and CDR2 YNNKEL (reference sequence). Here the CDR3 reads CASSQEWARETQYF. CDR3 nucleotide sequence: TGTGCCAGCAGCCAAGAATGGGCCAGAGAGACCCAGTACTTC.

V is TRBV3-1 (or the pseudogene TRBV3-2) and J is TRBJ2-7, with TRBD2 matching 9 bases. V shed 0 bases, J shed 4 bases, and the junction held 13 bases outside the gene matches. This CDR3 contains 18 residues. CDR1 is LGHDT, CDR2 YNNKEL, per germline (reference sequence). The CDR3 here is CASSQDVHRSGRSYEQYF. The CDR3 coding sequence is TGTGCCAGCAGCCAAGATGTGCATAGGAGCGGGAGGAGTTACGAGCAGTACTTC.

This sequence joins TRBV19 and TRBJ1-5, with D possibly TRBD1 on 6 matching bases. V was trimmed by 6 bases and J by 5 bases, leaving 14 bases between them. Germline V gene lookup returns CDR1 LNHDA and CDR2 SQIVND (reference sequence). The CDR3 covers 14 residues. CDR3 sequence reads: CASRWGTKDQPQHF. The DNA for the CDR3 is TGTGCCAGTAGATGGGGGACAAAAGATCAGCCCCAGCATTTT.

This clone was counted only a few times. J is TRBJ1-6 and V is TRBV21-1; the table gives TRBD1 as D, unverified against the DNA. TRBV21-1 is a pseudogene locus. The CDR3 spans 19 residues. DNA for the CDR3: TGTGCCAGCAGCCCTCCGGAATCAGACACCAGCCTCTATAATTCACCCCTCCACTTT. Translated, it gives CASSPPESDTSLYNSPLHF.

The chain employs TRBV7-2 and TRBJ2-2; possibly TRBD2 for D (6 bases). V was clipped by 3 bases and J by 1 base, with 9 bases between them. Per the germline V gene, CDR1 is SGHTA and CDR2 is FQGNSA. CDR3 length: 15 amino acids. CDR3 sequence reads: CASSLGLVNTGELFF. The CDR3, as DNA: TGTGCCAGCAGCTTGGGACTCGTGAACACCGGGGAGCTGTTTTTT. Full variable domain (missing parts from reference TRBV7-2 and TRBJ2-2): GAGVSQSPSNKVTEKGKDVELRCDPISGHTALYWYRQSLGQGLEFLIYFQGNSAPDKSGLPSDRFSAERTGGSVSTLTIQRTQQEDSAVYLCASSLGLVNTGELFFGEGSRLTVL.

V and J are TRBV4-2 and TRBJ1-6; 8 bases fit TRBD1. Germline V gene lookup returns CDR1 LGHNA and CDR2 YNFKEQ. J gave up 2 bases and V 0 bases, and 12 bases lay outside the gene matches. This CDR3 comprises 20 residues. CDR3 residues: CASSQDFNRGSVPYNSPLHF. The CDR3 coding sequence is TGTGCCAGCAGCCAAGATTTCAACAGGGGGTCGGTCCCCTATAATTCACCCCTCCACTTT.

The chain joins TRBV15 to TRBJ2-1; D possibly corresponds to TRBD1 (5 bases). CDR1 and CDR2 (germline): LNHNV, YYDKDF (reference sequence). CDR3 length: 13 residues. Trimming took 5 bases from V and 7 from J, leaving 12 bases between them. The CDR3 DNA is TGTGCCACCAGCGTTACAGGCATTAATGAGCAGTTCTTC. It encodes CATSVTGINEQFF.

The chain is built from TRBV30 and TRBJ2-7; 9 nucleotides line up with TRBD1. The trim removed 8 bases at V and 6 bases at J, leaving 14 bases unmatched. The CDR3 sequence is 14 residues long. Germline CDR1 reads GTSNPN; CDR2 reads SVGIG (reference sequence). In DNA, the CDR3 is TGTGCCACGGAGCCGGGACAGGGAGGGGGCGAGCAGTACTTC. Translated, it gives CATEPGQGGGEQYF.

The J gene is TRBJ1-1, the V gene TRBV10-3; a possible D gene is TRBD1 (5 bases). V dropped 3 bases and J dropped 4 bases, with 9 bases sitting between them. Germline CDR1 ENHRY, CDR2 SYGVKD. The CDR3 is 13 amino acids. CDR3: CAISDSGGTEAFF. CDR3 in DNA: TGTGCCATCAGTGATTCGGGGGGCACTGAAGCTTTCTTT.

This chain uses TRBV7-8 with TRBJ2-7, with TRBD1 as a possible D gene (6 bases). Germline CDR1 SGHVS, CDR2 FQNEAQ. The CDR3 spans 15 residues. V was trimmed by 6 bases and J by 4 bases, leaving 19 bases between them. The CDR3 here is CASSSGLARGYEQYF. The CDR3 DNA follows: TGTGCCAGCAGTTCAGGACTGGCCAGGGGATACGAGCAGTACTTC.

This chain joins TRBV19 and TRBJ2-2, with 10 bases aligning to TRBD2. Trimming cost V 6 bases and J 5 bases; bases outside gene matches: 0. CDR1 and CDR2 (germline): LNHDA, SQIVND (reference sequence). This CDR3 comprises 13 residues. Here the CDR3 reads CASRLAGTGELFF. CDR3 DNA: TGTGCCAGTAGACTAGCGGGGACCGGGGAGCTGTTTTTT.

The genes are TRBV6-6 and TRBJ2-5; TRBD2 aligns across 7 bases. CDR1 is MNHNY and CDR2 is SVGAGI in the germline V gene (reference sequence). The length of the CDR3 is 17 residues. V lost 5 bases, J lost 7 bases, and 19 bases stayed unmatched. CDR3 sequence reads: CASSRGPLGGGSGTQYF. The CDR3 nucleotides read TGTGCCAGCAGTCGCGGGCCACTGGGCGGGGGTAGCGGGACCCAGTACTTC.

The rearrangement uses TRBV11-2 and TRBJ1-1; 8 nucleotides align to TRBD1. Germline V gives CDR1 SGHAT, CDR2 FQNNGV. J was trimmed by 4 bases and V by 7 bases; bases with no gene match: 5. This CDR3 contains 13 residues. CDR3 sequence reads: CASTTTGVTEAFF. In DNA, the CDR3 is TGTGCCAGCACCACGACAGGGGTCACTGAAGCTTTCTTT. Full variable domain (missing parts from reference TRBV11-2 and TRBJ1-1): EAGVAQSPRYKIIEKRQSVAFWCNPISGHATLYWYQQILGQGPKLLIQFQNNGVVDDSQLPKDRFSAERLKGVDSTLKIQPAKLEDSAVYLCASTTTGVTEAFFGQGTRLTVV.

The chain couples TRBV15 to TRBJ1-2; no reliable D call. Per the germline V gene, CDR1 is LNHNV and CDR2 is YYDKDF (reference sequence). V was pared by 5 bases and J by 0 bases, with 13 bases between. This CDR3 is 15 amino acids long. The CDR3 nucleotides are TGTGCCACCAGCCCTTATCCCGGAGCTAACTATGGCTACACCTTC. Residues: CATSPYPGANYGYTF.

The gene calls are TRBV4-1 and TRBJ2-7; TRBD1 aligns across 8 bases. Germline CDR1 and CDR2: MGHRA and YSYEKL. This CDR3 has 14 amino acids. J gave up 5 bases and V 2 bases, and 5 bases lay outside the gene matches. CDR3 sequence (DNA): TGCGCCAGCAGCCAATCAGGACAGGGCCACGAGCAGTACTTC. It codes for CASSQSGQGHEQYF.

The chain employs TRBV7-2 and TRBJ2-1, with D maybe TRBD2 (5 bases). Trimming left V 4 bases short and J 9 bases short, with 16 bases between. This CDR3 contains 14 residues. Germline CDR1 is SGHTA and CDR2 is FQGNSA. The CDR3 protein is CASSYRQSRGEQFF. CDR3 DNA sequence: TGTGCCAGCAGCTACCGACAATCACGGGGTGAGCAGTTCTTC.

About this clone itself: The sample carries other DNA sequences with the same CDR3. The rearrangement uses TRBV27 and TRBJ2-5; 15 bases line up with TRBD2. The CDR3 is 15 residues long. V lost 4 bases to trimming and J lost 5 bases; unmatched junction nucleotides: 2. Germline V CDR1 and CDR2: MNHEY, SMNVEV (reference sequence). CDR3 DNA sequence: TGTGCCAGCAGTTCTGGACTAGCGGGAGGGGAGACCCAGTACTTC. The encoded protein is CASSSGLAGGETQYF.

This clone was observed a few times. The gene calls are TRBV30 and TRBJ2-1, with 8 nucleotides matching TRBD1. V trimming: 2 bases; J trimming: 4 bases; junction bases outside the gene matches: 7. From germline, CDR1 is GTSNPN and CDR2 SVGIG (reference sequence). CDR3 length: 15 residues. DNA of the CDR3: TGTGCCTGGAGTACAGGGGGGCTTCCTTACAATGAGCAGTTCTTC. Its translation is CAWSTGGLPYNEQFF.

The chain uses TRBV5-6 and TRBJ2-7, with a weak D call TRBD2 (5 bases). Germline lookup yields CDR1 SGHDT and CDR2 YYEEEE. This CDR3 is 18 amino acids long. V lost 0 bases to trimming and J lost 6 bases, with 25 bases between them. CDR3 DNA: TGTGCCAGCAGCTTGGATCGATTCGGGGTTGGGGTCGGGTCCGAGCAGTACTTC. Translation gives CASSLDRFGVGVGSEQYF.

The chain employs TRBV27 and TRBJ2-4, with D possibly TRBD2 on 5 matching bases. Trimming took off 2 bases at V and 6 bases at J, with 20 bases between the two ends. The CDR3 spans 17 residues. Germline CDR1 and CDR2: MNHEY and SMNVEV (reference sequence). Here the CDR3 reads CASSLARVPGETNIQYF. CDR3 DNA sequence: TGTGCCAGCAGTTTAGCCCGCGTTCCCGGGGAAACAAACATTCAGTACTTC.